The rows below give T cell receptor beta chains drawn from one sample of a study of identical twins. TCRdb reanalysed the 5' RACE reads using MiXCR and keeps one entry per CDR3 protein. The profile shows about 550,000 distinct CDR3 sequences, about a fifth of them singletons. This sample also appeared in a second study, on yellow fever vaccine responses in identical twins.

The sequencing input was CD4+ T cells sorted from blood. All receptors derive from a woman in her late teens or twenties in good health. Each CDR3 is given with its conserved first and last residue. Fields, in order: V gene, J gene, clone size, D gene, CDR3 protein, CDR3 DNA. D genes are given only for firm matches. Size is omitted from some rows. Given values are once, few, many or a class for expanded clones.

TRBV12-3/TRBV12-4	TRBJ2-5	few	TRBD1	CASSPSRGQKTQYF	TGTGCCAGCAGCCCGTCCAGGGGGCAGAAGACCCAGTACTTC
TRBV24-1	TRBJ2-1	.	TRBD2	CATSVRSGTYNEQFF	TGTGCCACCAGTGTGAGGAGCGGGACCTACAATGAGCAGTTCTTC
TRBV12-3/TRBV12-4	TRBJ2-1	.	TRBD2	CASLAGAWNEQFF	TGTGCCAGTTTAGCGGGAGCGTGGAATGAGCAGTTCTTC
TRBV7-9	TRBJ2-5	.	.	CASSQGQWETQYF	TGTGCCAGCAGCCAAGGGCAGTGGGAGACCCAGTACTTC
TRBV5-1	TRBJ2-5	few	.	CASSLGSLNPQETQYF	TGCGCCAGCAGCTTGGGTTCTCTCAACCCCCAAGAGACCCAGTACTTC
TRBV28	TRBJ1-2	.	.	CASSFASYGYTF	TGTGCCAGCAGTTTCGCATCCTATGGCTACACCTTC
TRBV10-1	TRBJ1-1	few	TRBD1	CASSEAGGTEAFF	TGCGCCAGCAGTGAGGCAGGGGGCACTGAAGCTTTCTTT
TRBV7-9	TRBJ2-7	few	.	CASTQISSYEQYF	TGTGCCAGCACGCAGATTAGTTCCTACGAGCAGTACTTC
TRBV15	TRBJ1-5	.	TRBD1	CATSSLTGNQPQHF	TGTGCCACCAGCAGTCTGACAGGGAATCAGCCCCAGCATTTT
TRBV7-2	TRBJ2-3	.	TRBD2	CASSQGRASGQTQYF	TGTGCCAGCAGCCAGGGACGGGCTAGCGGACAAACGCAGTATTTT
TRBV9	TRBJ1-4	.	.	CASSPETAVNEKLFF	TGTGCCAGCAGCCCCGAGACAGCGGTTAATGAAAAACTGTTTTTT